In its sample, the clone carrying this T cell receptor (beta chain) was seen many times. Antigen unknown. Amplification of the TCR beta CDR3 regions used RNA transcripts (as template). Second-round multiplex PCR followed a first-round RT-PCR using HTBI primers. TCRdb ran MiXCR on the multiplex PCR reads and lists one entry per CDR3 protein. The table includes 200,000 to 250,000 distinct CDR3 sequences, around 30% detected once. The data were obtained in a study of Graves' ophthalmopathy and Graves' hyperthyroidism. The CDR3 loop spans 15 amino acids. V was clipped by 4 bases and J by 5 bases; unmatched bases: 6. CDR1 SGHRS and CDR2 YFSETQ come from the germline V gene. Donors with ophthalmopathy: moderate-to-severe activity, CAS ≥3, NOSPECS ≥4, duration under 3 months. Whole-study results and caveats: Blood contained most expanded thyroid clonotypes exceeding 0.001 frequency. At around 68% sensitivity and 72.22% specificity, the model predicted progression of the ophthalmopathy.

The sample was peripheral blood. The receptor was isolated from a man in his fifties with Graves' ophthalmopathy. V usage is TRBV5-1 and J usage is TRBJ1-1, with 12 positions matching TRBD1. The CDR3 reads CASSGRDRGRTEAFF. The CDR3 nucleotides read TGCGCCAGCAGCGGCCGGGACAGGGGGCGGACTGAAGCTTTCTTT.